This T cell receptor (beta chain) was recovered during a study of cytomegalovirus exposure and HLA in healthy donors. The germline gives CDR1 SGHRS, CDR2 YFSETQ. Trimming shortened V by 0 bases and J by 2 bases, and 8 bases separated the two germline ends. The CDR3 consists of 14 residues. This clone showed up just a few times. Its antigen is not known. General study findings and limits: It was reported that the classifier diagnosed cytomegalovirus status with high specificity and sensitivity in both the original and validation cohorts. A later analysis linked a missense variant in DCLRE1C to the trimming of TCR beta V and J genes. Among TCR sequences, most were rare, though some public TCRs appeared in many donors.

Healthy bone marrow donors made up the donors. Amplification used 60 Vbeta primers and 13 Jbeta primers. Only in-frame clones appear in the TCRdb table, and some are missing; sequencing was by immunoSEQ multiplex PCR. The repertoire holds around 120,000 clones, with 70% to 80% as singletons. The sample consisted of PBMCs. This clonotype was obtained from a man aged 45-65 years in good health and CMV-seropositive. The chain links TRBV5-1 to TRBJ2-5, with D unresolved. CDR3: CASSLVASQETQYF. CDR3 DNA: TGCGCCAGCAGCTTGGTGGCTTCACAAGAGACCCAGTACTTC. The full variable domain, its missing parts supplied by reference TRBV5-1 and TRBJ2-5, is KAGVTQTPRYLIKTRGQQVTLSCSPISGHRSVSWYQQTPGQGLQFLFEYFSETQRNKGNFPGRFSGRQFSNSRSEMNVSTLELGDSALYLCASSLVASQETQYFGPGTRLLVL.